This entry lists 24 T cell receptor beta chains sequenced from one sample in a study of shared clonotypes between healthy human individuals. The assay was immunoSEQ multiplex PCR, and TCRdb's table has in-frame clones only and misses some. The repertoire holds about 2,500,000 clones, with around nine tenths as singletons. Sequences were obtained from naive CD4+ T cells sorted from blood. The subset: CD45RA+ positively selected. The receptors derive from a man aged 18 to 29 in good health.

The gene calls are TRBV11-2 and TRBJ1-3; 8 nucleotides match TRBD1. The CDR3 covers 16 residues. Per germline, CDR1 SGHAT and CDR2 FQNNGV. The V segment lost 5 bases and the J segment 2 bases; nucleotides outside the gene matches: 8. CDR3 residues: CASSPTLTGAGNTIYF. CDR3 nucleotides: TGTGCCAGCAGCCCCACCTTGACAGGGGCTGGAAACACCATATATTTT.

The rearrangement joins TRBV7-2 to TRBJ1-4, with D perhaps matching TRBD1 (6 bases). Germline V gene lookup returns CDR1 SGHTA and CDR2 FQGNSA. V lost 2 bases to trimming and J lost 7 bases, with 14 bases between them. CDR3 length: 15 residues. Here the CDR3 reads CASSLSQGQREKLFF. The CDR3 coding sequence is TGTGCCAGCAGCTTATCCCAGGGGCAGCGTGAAAAACTGTTTTTT.

The V gene is TRBV7-9, the J gene TRBJ2-7; 7 bases match TRBD1. With V trimmed by 3 bases and J by 3 bases, 5 bases remained unmatched. The CDR3 has 14 residues. Germline assignment: CDR1 SEHNR and CDR2 FQNEAQ (reference sequence). CDR3 coding DNA: TGTGCCAGCAGCTTTTATCGGGACAGCTACGAGCAGTACTTC. Its translation is CASSFYRDSYEQYF.

The rearrangement links TRBV19 to TRBJ2-4; D is unclear. Germline CDR1 LNHDA, CDR2 SQIVND (reference sequence). This CDR3 comprises 15 residues. V lost 5 bases and J 0 bases, leaving 11 bases between the germline ends. The CDR3 DNA sequence: TGTGCCAGTAGTGTCAGAGCCTTAGCCAAAAACATTCAGTACTTC. Residues: CASSVRALAKNIQYF. The whole variable domain, remainder taken from reference TRBV19 and TRBJ2-4, is DGGITQSPKYLFRKEGQNVTLSCEQNLNHDAMYWYRQDPGQGLRLIYYSQIVNDFQKGDIAEGYSVSREKKESFPLTVTSAQKNPTAFYLCASSVRALAKNIQYFGAGTRLSVL.

The gene calls are TRBV5-1 and TRBJ1-1; D possibly corresponds to TRBD1 (5 bases). In germline, CDR1 is SGHRS, CDR2 YFSETQ. This CDR3 region has 16 residues. Trimming removed 0 bases at V and 4 bases at J, with 16 bases between. CDR3 amino acids: CASSLALGGRATEAFF. The CDR3 DNA sequence: TGCGCCAGCAGCTTGGCCCTCGGGGGGAGAGCCACTGAAGCTTTCTTT. Using reference TRBV5-1 and TRBJ1-1 for the parts outside the CDR3, the full variable domain is KAGVTQTPRYLIKTRGQQVTLSCSPISGHRSVSWYQQTPGQGLQFLFEYFSETQRNKGNFPGRFSGRQFSNSRSEMNVSTLELGDSALYLCASSLALGGRATEAFFGQGTRLTVV.

This chain connects TRBV2 to TRBJ2-4; 7 bases line up with TRBD1. V gave up 4 bases and J gave up 16 bases; unmatched junction bases: 10. Germline V gives CDR1 SNHLY, CDR2 FYNNEI. The CDR3 covers 12 residues. CDR3 coding DNA: TGTGCCAGCAGTGCAGAGACAGGGTGGGGATACTTC. Residues: CASSAETGWGYF.

The chain combines TRBV30 with TRBJ2-7; 9 nucleotides match TRBD1. The CDR3 covers 13 residues. V lost 5 bases to trimming and J lost 5 bases; unmatched junction nucleotides: 7. CDR1 and CDR2 from the germline V gene are GTSNPN and SVGIG (reference sequence). The CDR3, as DNA: TGTGCCTGGGAGAGGGACAGGGTGAACGAGCAGTACTTC. It yields the protein CAWERDRVNEQYF.

This chain joins TRBV7-3 and TRBJ1-6; possible D gene TRBD1, 5 bases. Trimming stripped 3 bases from V and 7 bases from J, with 10 bases between. Germline V gives CDR1 SGHTA, CDR2 FQGTGA. The CDR3 extends over 14 amino acids. CDR3 DNA: TGTGCCAGCAGCTTCCAGGGTGAGAATTCACCCCTCCACTTT. This gives the protein CASSFQGENSPLHF.

The V and J genes are TRBV6-5 and TRBJ2-7, with D tentatively TRBD1 (6 bases). Germline V gene lookup returns CDR1 MNHEY and CDR2 SVGAGI. The CDR3 sequence is 14 residues long. The V end lost 5 bases, the J end lost 2 bases, and 13 bases lay between the germline ends. The CDR3 bases are TGTGCCAGCAGTCCCCCGGACAGCGCCTACGAGCAGTACTTC. It is translated as CASSPPDSAYEQYF.

This chain links TRBV27 with TRBJ1-5, with TRBD1 identical over 7 bases. Unmatched junction bases numbered 11, after V lost 2 bases and J lost 7 bases. CDR3 size: 16 residues. CDR1 and CDR2 from the germline V gene are MNHEY and SMNVEV (reference sequence). The CDR3 DNA follows: TGTGCCAGCAGTTTACAGGGGGGCGGGGGAACCCAGCCCCAGCATTTT. Its translation: CASSLQGGGGTQPQHF.

This chain connects TRBV7-8 to TRBJ2-2, with 8 bases matching TRBD1. Germline V gives CDR1 SGHVS, CDR2 FQNEAQ. The CDR3 length is 14 residues. J gave up 11 bases and V 5 bases, and 10 bases lay outside the gene matches. In nucleotides, the CDR3 is TGTGCCAGCAGCCCCTCCCCAGGGGGCGGTGAGCTGTTTTTT. It encodes CASSPSPGGGELFF.

This chain links TRBV7-9 with TRBJ2-2, with 9 bases lining up with TRBD1. The CDR3 length is 15 residues. Germline CDR1 is SEHNR and CDR2 is FQNEAQ (reference sequence). J gave up 4 bases and V 4 bases, and 4 bases lay outside the gene matches. CDR3 DNA: TGTGCCAGCAGCTCCTACAGGGGGCGCACCGGGGAGCTGTTTTTT. Translated, it gives CASSSYRGRTGELFF. Using reference TRBV7-9 and TRBJ2-2 for the parts outside the CDR3, the full variable domain is DTGVSQNPRHKITKRGQNVTFRCDPISEHNRLYWYRQTLGQGPEFLTYFQNEAQLEKSRLLSDRFSAERPKGSFSTLEIQRTEQGDSAMYLCASSSYRGRTGELFFGEGSRLTVL.

On this clone: This CDR3 is also generated by other DNA sequences in the sample. V and J are TRBV10-2 and TRBJ1-2, with unresolved D. Germline V gene data show CDR1 as WSHSY and CDR2 as SAAADI. Trimming stripped 6 bases from V and 2 bases from J, with 7 bases between. The length of the CDR3 is 12 residues. CDR3 in amino acids: CASSGPNYGYTF. The CDR3 nucleotides read TGCGCCAGCAGCGGGCCCAACTATGGCTACACCTTC.

The J gene is TRBJ2-1, the V gene TRBV14; TRBD2 aligns across 10 bases. The CDR3 totals 14 residues. With 3 bases clipped from V and 9 bases from J, the junction kept 5 bases outside the gene matches. Germline assignment: CDR1 SGHDN and CDR2 FVKESK. In nucleotides, the CDR3 is TGTGCCAGCAGCCAGCGGACTAGCGGTTTTGAGCAGTTCTTC. Translation: CASSQRTSGFEQFF.

A remark on this clone: The sample carries other DNA sequences with the same CDR3. The chain employs TRBV19 and TRBJ2-3; 7 positions match TRBD2. The CDR3 has 15 residues. Per the germline V gene, CDR1 is LNHDA and CDR2 is SQIVND (reference sequence). The junction had 2 bases not matched to a gene; V was cut back by 2 bases and J by 0 bases. This CDR3 reads CASSISGASTDTQYF. In DNA, the CDR3 is TGTGCCAGTAGTATAAGCGGGGCTAGCACAGATACGCAGTATTTT.

As concerns this clone: The same CDR3 is also encoded by other DNA sequences in this sample. The chain has TRBV30 and TRBJ2-7; D is ambiguous. The CDR3 is made up of 11 amino acids. V was shortened by 3 bases and J by 1 base, with 4 bases between the two germline ends. CDR1 and CDR2 (germline): GTSNPN, SVGIG (reference sequence). In nucleotides, the CDR3 is TGTGCCTGGAGGGAGTCCTACGAGCAGTACTTC. This encodes CAWRESYEQYF.

The V and J genes are TRBV5-1 and TRBJ2-7; weak D call: TRBD1 (6 bases). The germline V gene encodes CDR1 SGHRS and CDR2 YFSETQ. This CDR3 is built from 13 residues. The ends were cut back, 3 bases at V and 0 bases at J, with 7 bases in the middle. DNA of the CDR3: TGCGCCAGCAGCTGGACAGTCTCCTACGAGCAGTACTTC. As protein: CASSWTVSYEQYF.

As regards this clone: Other DNA sequences of this sample code for an identical CDR3. V usage is TRBV5-1 and J usage is TRBJ2-5; 8 positions match TRBD2. From germline, CDR1 is SGHRS and CDR2 YFSETQ. With V trimmed by 6 bases and J by 1 base, 8 bases remained unmatched. The CDR3 contains 15 residues. CDR3 loop: CASTPGGGGQETQYF. DNA for the CDR3: TGCGCCAGCACCCCGGGGGGGGGTGGCCAAGAGACCCAGTACTTC.

This chain joins TRBV13 and TRBJ2-2, with a possible D match to TRBD2 (6 bases). This CDR3 region has 15 residues. Trimming cost V 5 bases and J 0 bases, with 10 bases left between them. Germline V CDR1 and CDR2: PRHDT, FYEKMQ (reference sequence). As DNA, the CDR3 is TGTGCCAGCAGCCTCCGGGGGACGAACACCGGGGAGCTGTTTTTT. It yields the protein CASSLRGTNTGELFF.

The chain has TRBV30 and TRBJ1-2, with D hard to call. Trimming took 0 bases from V and 8 from J, leaving 16 bases between them. In germline, CDR1 is GTSNPN, CDR2 SVGIG (reference sequence). The CDR3 totals 14 residues. CDR3 sequence (DNA): TGTGCCTGGAGTGTAGCCCATCTCGGGCGCGGCTACACCTTC. Amino acids: CAWSVAHLGRGYTF.

V and J are TRBV27 and TRBJ2-2, with D maybe TRBD1 (6 bases). Germline V gene data show CDR1 as MNHEY and CDR2 as SMNVEV (reference sequence). Trimming removed 9 bases from V and 6 bases from J, with 17 bases in between. The CDR3 loop spans 14 amino acids. The CDR3 coding sequence is TGTGCCAGTACAGGGATCCGAAGCCCCGGGGAGCTGTTTTTT. Translation gives CASTGIRSPGELFF.

The chain links TRBV5-1 to TRBJ2-5; 8 bases match TRBD2. This CDR3 has 15 amino acids. V lost 3 bases and J lost 5; bases outside the gene matches: 9. The V gene's germline CDR1 is SGHRS and CDR2 YFSETQ. The CDR3 loop is CASSSLGGGSETQYF. Written as DNA, the CDR3 is TGCGCCAGCAGCTCATTGGGCGGGGGGTCGGAGACCCAGTACTTC. Drawing the rest from reference TRBV5-1 and TRBJ2-5, the complete variable domain is KAGVTQTPRYLIKTRGQQVTLSCSPISGHRSVSWYQQTPGQGLQFLFEYFSETQRNKGNFPGRFSGRQFSNSRSEMNVSTLELGDSALYLCASSSLGGGSETQYFGPGTRLLVL.

The chain employs TRBV18 and TRBJ2-5; D is possibly TRBD1 or TRBD2 (5 bases each). Between the trimmed V and J ends, which lost 2 bases and 1 base, there was a span of 8 bases. This CDR3 is built from 14 residues. CDR1 and CDR2 (germline): KGHSH, LQKENI. CDR3 region: CASSPWDLQETQYF. CDR3 coding DNA: TGTGCCAGCTCACCATGGGACCTCCAAGAGACCCAGTACTTC.

The CDR3 is CASSTYSGTGELFF. CDR3 DNA sequence: TGCGCCAGCAGCACCTATAGCGGGACCGGGGAGCTGTTTTTT. The chain combines TRBV5-1 with TRBJ2-2, with 7 bases identical to TRBD2. In germline, CDR1 is SGHRS, CDR2 YFSETQ. J was trimmed by 5 bases and V by 4 bases; bases with no gene match: 5. CDR3 length: 14 residues.